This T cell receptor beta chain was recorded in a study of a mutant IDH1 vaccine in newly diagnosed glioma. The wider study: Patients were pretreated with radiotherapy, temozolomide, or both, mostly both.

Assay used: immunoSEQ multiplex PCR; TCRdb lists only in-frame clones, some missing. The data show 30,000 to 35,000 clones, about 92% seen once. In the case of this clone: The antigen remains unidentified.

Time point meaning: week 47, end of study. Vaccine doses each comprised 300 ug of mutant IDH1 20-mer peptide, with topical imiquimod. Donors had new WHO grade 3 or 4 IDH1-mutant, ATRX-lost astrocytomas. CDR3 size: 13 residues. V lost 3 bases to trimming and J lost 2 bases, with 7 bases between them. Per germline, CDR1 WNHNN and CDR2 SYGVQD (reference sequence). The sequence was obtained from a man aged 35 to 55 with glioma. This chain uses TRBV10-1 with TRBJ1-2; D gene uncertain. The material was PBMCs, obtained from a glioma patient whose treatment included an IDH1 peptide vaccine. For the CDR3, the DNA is TGCGCCAGCAGTGATACCAGGAACTATGGCTACACCTTC. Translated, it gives CASSDTRNYGYTF.